The 22 T cell receptor beta chains listed next were all sequenced from one sample in a study of early T cells in non-severe SARS-CoV-2 infection. MiXCR, run by TCRdb on the 5' RACE reads, gives a single entry per CDR3 protein. This table holds tens of thousands of distinct CDR3 sequences, about a tenth found once. This specimen was whole blood, taken at baseline. These receptors all stem from an adult who was a healthcare worker with PCR-confirmed SARS-CoV-2 infection or an uninfected control (not recorded which).

This clonotype was observed many times. The chain joins TRBV6-2 or TRBV6-3 to TRBJ2-5; D gene uncertain. This CDR3 has 13 amino acids. Germline V lookup: CDR1 MNHEY, CDR2 SVGEGT. Deletions cut 6 bases from V and 1 base from J, with 9 bases between. The CDR3 DNA reads as TGTGCCAGCAGCTCCCAACGCCAAGAGACCCAGTACTTC. Protein: CASSSQRQETQYF.

In this sample, this clonotype turned up a few times. The chain has TRBV7-2 and TRBJ2-3; 7 nucleotides align to TRBD2. From germline, CDR1 is SGHTA and CDR2 FQGNSA. The V segment lost 4 bases and the J segment 0 bases; nucleotides outside the gene matches: 4. This CDR3 is 15 amino acids long. Written as DNA, the CDR3 is TGTGCCAGCAGCTACCGAGCGGGAAGCACAGATACGCAGTATTTT. This gives the protein CASSYRAGSTDTQYF.

The chain employs TRBV12-3 or TRBV12-4 and TRBJ2-1; D gene unclear. The germline V and J ends were trimmed by 6 bases and 3 bases, with 12 bases remaining between them. The CDR3 has 14 residues. CDR3 DNA: TGTGCCAGCAGCTTAAGCCTTTACTACAATGAGCAGTTCTTC. Protein sequence: CASSLSLYYNEQFF.

This clonotype was counted between two and nine times. The V gene is TRBV7-8, the J gene TRBJ1-5, with TRBD1 matching over 7 bases. The CDR3 is 16 residues long. V shed 4 bases and J 2 bases; nucleotides not matched to a gene: 8. Germline V gene data show CDR1 as SGHVS and CDR2 as FQNEAQ. The CDR3 protein is CASSWGGGYRNQPQHF. CDR3 DNA sequence: TGTGCCAGCAGCTGGGGAGGGGGCTATCGCAATCAGCCCCAGCATTTT.

This clonotype was found many times. The chain employs TRBV5-6 and TRBJ2-3, with D unclear. The CDR3 is made up of 13 amino acids. The V gene's germline CDR1 is SGHDT and CDR2 YYEEEE. Trimming removed 3 bases from V and 3 bases from J, with 8 bases in between. The CDR3 DNA is TGTGCCAGCAGCTGGGATGATACAGATACGCAGTATTTT. Amino acids: CASSWDDTDTQYF. Combining the CDR3 with reference TRBV5-6 and TRBJ2-3 gives the whole variable domain DAGVTQSPTHLIKTRGQQVTLRCSPKSGHDTVSWYQQALGQGPQFIFQYYEEEERQRGNFPDRFSGHQFPNYSSELNVNALLLGDSALYLCASSWDDTDTQYFGPGTRLTVL.

This clonotype was found many times. The genes are TRBV13 and TRBJ2-4, with 12 nucleotides matching TRBD2. Germline lookup yields CDR1 PRHDT and CDR2 FYEKMQ (reference sequence). Unmatched junction bases numbered 12, after V lost 4 bases and J lost 2 bases. The length of the CDR3 is 19 residues. CDR3 in amino acids: CASSSSLAGGPIPKNIQYF. CDR3 bases: TGTGCCAGCAGCTCCTCCCTAGCGGGAGGGCCGATTCCCAAAAACATTCAGTACTTC.

V and J are TRBV6-1 and TRBJ2-7; no firm D call. V lost 2 bases to trimming and J lost 5 bases, with 16 bases between them. The CDR3 is 15 amino acids. Germline-derived CDR1 and CDR2 are MNHNS and SASEGT. The CDR3 DNA reads as TGTGCCAGCAGTGAAATTTCTCTGGGGTCCGACGAGCAGTACTTC. Amino acid sequence: CASSEISLGSDEQYF.

There are many counts of this clonotype. The CDR3 DNA sequence: TGTGCCAGCAGTGGACAGGACGAGCAGGCAGATACGCAGTATTTT. Protein: CASSGQDEQADTQYF. V and J are TRBV12-3 or TRBV12-4 and TRBJ2-3, with 7 nucleotides matching TRBD1. After removal of 5 bases from V and 4 bases from J, the junction contained 9 bases not matched to a gene. This CDR3 is built from 15 residues.

V is TRBV2 and J is TRBJ2-4; D assignment may be TRBD1 or TRBD2 (5 bases each). This CDR3 is 14 amino acids long. V was cut by 4 bases and J by 2 bases, with 9 bases left in between. The germline gives CDR1 SNHLY, CDR2 FYNNEI. For the CDR3, the DNA is TGTGCCAGCAGTGGGGGGAAGACCAAAAACATTCAGTACTTC. It is translated as CASSGGKTKNIQYF.

The V gene is TRBV2, the J gene TRBJ2-3; 14 nucleotides agree with TRBD2. The V and J ends lost 5 bases and 6 bases, in that order; junction bases with no gene match: 4. This CDR3 is built from 15 residues. Germline assignment: CDR1 SNHLY and CDR2 FYNNEI. CDR3 in DNA: TGTGCCAGCAGTTTGACTAGCGGGGGGGCCGATACGCAGTATTTT. This translates into CASSLTSGGADTQYF.

This clonotype has more than one count but fewer than ten. The chain employs TRBV11-2 and TRBJ2-3, with D uncertain. V lost 5 bases to trimming and J lost 6 bases, with 9 bases between them. CDR3 length: 12 residues. Germline CDR1 and CDR2: SGHAT and FQNNGV. The CDR3: CASSISVDTQYF. The CDR3 DNA reads as TGTGCCAGCAGCATCTCAGTCGATACGCAGTATTTT.

The gene calls are TRBV12-3 or TRBV12-4 and TRBJ2-3; D is perhaps TRBD1 (6 bases). Trimming left V 3 bases short and J 0 bases short, with 10 bases between. The CDR3 totals 15 residues. CDR3 coding DNA: TGTGCCAGCAGTTTCGCAGGGGCGAGCACAGATACGCAGTATTTT. This encodes CASSFAGASTDTQYF.

This clonotype came up many times. The chain carries TRBV5-1 and TRBJ2-3; 9 bases fit TRBD1. J lost 0 bases, V lost 3 bases, and 2 bases had no gene match. The CDR3 contains 15 residues. Per germline, CDR1 SGHRS and CDR2 YFSETQ. CDR3 nucleotide sequence: TGCGCCAGCAGCTGGGACAGGGCCAGCACAGATACGCAGTATTTT. Its protein product is CASSWDRASTDTQYF.

This clonotype was recorded many times. J is TRBJ2-1 and V is TRBV27; 11 bases align to TRBD2. CDR3 length: 15 residues. From germline, CDR1 is MNHEY and CDR2 SMNVEV (reference sequence). V shed 5 bases, J shed 4 bases, and the junction held 4 bases outside the gene matches. CDR3 nucleotides: TGTGCCAGCAGTCCTGCTAGCGGGAGGTACAATGAGCAGTTCTTC. Translated: CASSPASGRYNEQFF.

The V gene is TRBV3-1, the J gene TRBJ2-5; D is perhaps TRBD1 or TRBD2 (5 bases each). Germline V gene data show CDR1 as LGHDT and CDR2 as YNNKEL (reference sequence). The CDR3 sequence is 13 residues long. With 4 bases removed from V and 5 bases from J, the gap between germline ends came to 11 bases. The CDR3 region has the DNA TGTGCCAGCAGCCGGGGGAATACGGAGACCCAGTACTTC. Its translation: CASSRGNTETQYF.

This chain joins TRBV29-1 and TRBJ2-5; tentatively, D is TRBD1 or TRBD2 (5 bases each). V lost 8 bases and J lost 3, with 16 bases in between. Germline CDR1 and CDR2: SQVTM and ANQGSEA. The CDR3 totals 13 residues. CDR3 sequence: CSLRDGAKETQYF. CDR3 nucleotides: TGCAGCCTCCGGGACGGAGCTAAAGAGACCCAGTACTTC.

There are a few counts of this clonotype. J is TRBJ2-2 and V is TRBV20-1, with D unclear. Deletions cut 1 base from V and 4 bases from J, with 4 bases between. The CDR3 covers 12 residues. Germline V CDR1 and CDR2: DFQATT, SNEGSKA (reference sequence). CDR3: CSARVITGELFF. The CDR3 nucleotides are TGCAGTGCTAGAGTAATCACCGGGGAGCTGTTTTTT.

This chain joins TRBV6-1 and TRBJ2-6, with D perhaps matching TRBD1 (5 bases). V shed 2 bases and J shed 0 bases, with 20 bases lying between them. This CDR3 is 20 amino acids long. CDR1 and CDR2 (germline): MNHNS, SASEGT. CDR3 sequence reads: CASSESGVGDFGSGANVLTF. CDR3 bases: TGTGCCAGCAGTGAATCAGGTGTAGGGGATTTCGGCTCTGGGGCCAACGTCCTGACTTTC.

This clonotype has at least ten counts. The chain combines TRBV7-9 with TRBJ1-5; no firm D call. The germline gives CDR1 SEHNR, CDR2 FQNEAQ (reference sequence). This CDR3 comprises 13 residues. Between the trimmed V and J ends, which lost 2 bases and 5 bases, there was a span of 7 bases. DNA of the CDR3: TGTGCCAGCAGCTTAATTACCGATCAGCCCCAGCATTTT. This encodes CASSLITDQPQHF.

This clonotype was counted at least ten times. The rearrangement uses TRBV7-8 and TRBJ2-3; the match to TRBD2 covers 7 bases. The CDR3 runs 13 residues. V lost 3 bases, J lost 6 bases, and 3 bases stayed unmatched. Germline V gives CDR1 SGHVS, CDR2 FQNEAQ. CDR3 sequence (DNA): TGTGCCAGCAGCTTGACAGCGGGGGATACGCAGTATTTT. Encoded protein: CASSLTAGDTQYF.

This rearrangement joins TRBV7-8 to TRBJ2-7; D perhaps matches TRBD2 (6 bases). Trimming shortened V by 4 bases and J by 3 bases, and 16 bases separated the two germline ends. Germline values: CDR1 SGHVS, CDR2 FQNEAQ. CDR3 length equals 15 residues. CDR3 loop: CASSSDLGTHYEQYF. CDR3 DNA sequence: TGTGCCAGCAGCTCCGACCTCGGGACTCACTACGAGCAGTACTTC.

The chain links TRBV3-1 to TRBJ2-4; 11 bases fit TRBD2. The V segment lost 1 base and the J segment 3 bases; nucleotides outside the gene matches: 8. Germline V gives CDR1 LGHDT, CDR2 YNNKEL (reference sequence). The CDR3 has 18 residues. CDR3: CASSQGTTSGRGKNIQYF. The CDR3 nucleotides are TGTGCCAGCAGCCAAGGGACCACTAGCGGGAGAGGCAAAAACATTCAGTACTTC.